A selection of T cell receptor beta chains follows, all from one sample in a study of cytomegalovirus exposure and HLA in healthy donors. Data came from immunoSEQ multiplex PCR; TCRdb stores just in-frame clones and leaves some out. The table records more than 95,000 clones, roughly 80% of them present only once. The sequencing input was PBMCs. The receptors here all came from a man aged 18 to 29 in good health and CMV-seropositive. Both conserved end residues are part of each CDR3. D genes are given only for firm matches. Clone size is shown for a subset of rows, as once, few, many or a class of expanded clone.

size	V	length	D	J	DNA	CDR3
.	TRBV6-6	14	.	TRBJ1-4	TGTGCCAGCAGAAGAGGGGGAGCTAATGAAAAACTGTTTTTT	CASRRGGANEKLFF
.	TRBV9	15	TRBD2	TRBJ2-5	TGTGCCAGCAGCGTAGAGGCTAGCGGTCAAGAGACCCAGTACTTC	CASSVEASGQETQYF
.	TRBV6-5	15	.	TRBJ2-7	TGTGCCAGCAGTCCCCGGGGGGCAGGCTCCTACGAGCAGTACTTC	CASSPRGAGSYEQYF
once	TRBV5-1	13	.	TRBJ1-5	TGCGCCAGCAGCTTAGACTACAATCAGCCCCAGCATTTT	CASSLDYNQPQHF
.	TRBV6-1	15	TRBD2	TRBJ2-3	TGTGCCAGCAGTGATACTAGCGGGAGTTCAGATACGCAGTATTTT	CASSDTSGSSDTQYF
few	TRBV7-2	13	.	TRBJ2-6	TGTGCCAGCAGCACCGGGAGGGCCAACGTCCTGACTTTC	CASSTGRANVLTF
.	TRBV5-1	16	TRBD2	TRBJ2-3	TGCGCCAGCAGCTCCTTCGGAGCGGGAGGAGCAGATACGCAGTATTTT	CASSSFGAGGADTQYF
.	TRBV6-1	15	TRBD2	TRBJ2-5	TGTGCCAGCAGTGAACTAGCGGGATTACAAGAGACCCAGTACTTC	CASSELAGLQETQYF
.	TRBV19	19	TRBD1	TRBJ1-4	TGTGCCAGTAGTATAGATCCACCGGGACAGGGCCTAGACGATGAAAAACTGTTTTTT	CASSIDPPGQGLDDEKLFF
few	TRBV27	17	TRBD2	TRBJ2-1	TGTGCCAGCAGCCACCTTCTGAGCGGGAGCTCCTACAATGAGCAGTTCTTC	CASSHLLSGSSYNEQFF
.	TRBV30	12	.	TRBJ2-4	TGTGCCTGGAGTCTACAAGGACAGTCCCGGTACTTC	CAWSLQGQSRYF
.	TRBV5-1	17	.	TRBJ2-1	TGCGCCAGCAGCTTGGAGGTCGGAGCGGGCTCCTACAATGAGCAGTTCTTC	CASSLEVGAGSYNEQFF
.	TRBV5-4	15	.	TRBJ2-2	TGTGCCAGCAGCCGTAGGGGTGTCGGGACCGGGGAGCTGTTTTTT	CASSRRGVGTGELFF
.	TRBV7-6	13	TRBD1	TRBJ1-1	TGTGCCAGCAGCTTAGGACAGGGCACTGAAGCTTTCTTT	CASSLGQGTEAFF
.	TRBV11-2	14	.	TRBJ2-7	TGTGCCAGCACCGCAGGGGGACTTGTATACGAGCAGTACTTC	CASTAGGLVYEQYF
.	TRBV4-1	16	TRBD1	TRBJ1-6	TGCGCCAGCAGCCCCTGGGGACAGGGAGGGAATTCACCCCTCCACTTT	CASSPWGQGGNSPLHF
.	TRBV28	13	.	TRBJ2-5	TGTGCCAGCAGCCATGGGAGGCCAGAGACCCAGTACTTC	CASSHGRPETQYF
.	TRBV7-2	14	.	TRBJ2-3	TGTGCCAGCAGCTCAGATCCGGGGGTAGATACGCAGTATTTT	CASSSDPGVDTQYF
.	TRBV10-2	14	.	TRBJ1-1	TGCGCCAGCAGCGATGACAGAAGAAACACTGAAGCTTTCTTT	CASSDDRRNTEAFF